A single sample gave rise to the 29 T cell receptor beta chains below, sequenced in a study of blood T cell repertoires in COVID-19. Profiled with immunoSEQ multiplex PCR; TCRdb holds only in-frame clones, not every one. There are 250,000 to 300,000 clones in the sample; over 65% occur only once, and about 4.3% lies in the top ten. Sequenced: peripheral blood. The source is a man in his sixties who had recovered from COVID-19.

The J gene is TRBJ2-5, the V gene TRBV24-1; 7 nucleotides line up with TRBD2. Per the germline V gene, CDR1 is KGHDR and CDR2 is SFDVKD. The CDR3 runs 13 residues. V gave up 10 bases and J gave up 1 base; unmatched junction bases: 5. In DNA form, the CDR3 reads TGTGCCACGGGGGAGGGCCCCCAAGAGACCCAGTACTTC. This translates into CATGEGPQETQYF.

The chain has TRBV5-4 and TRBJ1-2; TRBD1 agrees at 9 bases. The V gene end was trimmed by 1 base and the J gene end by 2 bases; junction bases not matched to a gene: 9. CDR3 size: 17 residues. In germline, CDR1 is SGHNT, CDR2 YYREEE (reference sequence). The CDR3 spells CASSLSRQGVANYGYTF. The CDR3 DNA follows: TGTGCCAGCAGCTTGAGTAGACAGGGGGTTGCCAACTATGGCTACACCTTC.

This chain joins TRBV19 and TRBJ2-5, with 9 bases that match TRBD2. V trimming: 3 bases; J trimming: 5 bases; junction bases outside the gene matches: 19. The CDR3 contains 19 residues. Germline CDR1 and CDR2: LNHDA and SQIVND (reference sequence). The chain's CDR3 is CASSIYTLSAGGGEETQYF. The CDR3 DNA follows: TGTGCCAGTAGTATCTACACGCTATCAGCGGGAGGAGGTGAGGAGACCCAGTACTTC.

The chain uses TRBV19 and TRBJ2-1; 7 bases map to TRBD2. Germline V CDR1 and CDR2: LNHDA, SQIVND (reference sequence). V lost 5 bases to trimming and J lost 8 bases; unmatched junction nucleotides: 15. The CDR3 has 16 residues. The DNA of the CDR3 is TGTGCCAGTAGTTTACCCCTCCCGGGGGGTGGGGATGAGCAGTTCTTC. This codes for CASSLPLPGGGDEQFF.

The CDR3 loop reads CASSEHGTGELFF. CDR3 DNA: TGTGCCAGCAGTGAACACGGCACCGGGGAGCTGTTTTTT. The V and J genes are TRBV6-1 and TRBJ2-2; D gene ambiguous. Germline V CDR1 and CDR2: MNHNS, SASEGT. V was trimmed by 2 bases and J by 4 bases, leaving 5 bases between them. The CDR3 is 13 amino acids.

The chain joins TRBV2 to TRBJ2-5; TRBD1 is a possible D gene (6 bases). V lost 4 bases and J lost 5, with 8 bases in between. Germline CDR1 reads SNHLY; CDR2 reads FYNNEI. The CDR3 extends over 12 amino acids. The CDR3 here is CASSARGETQYF. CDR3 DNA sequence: TGTGCCAGCAGTGCCAGGGGCGAGACCCAGTACTTC.

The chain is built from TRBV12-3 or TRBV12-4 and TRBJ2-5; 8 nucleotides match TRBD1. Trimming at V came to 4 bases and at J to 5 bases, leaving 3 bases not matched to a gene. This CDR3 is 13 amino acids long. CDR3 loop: CASSWDRWETQYF. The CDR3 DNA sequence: TGTGCCAGCAGTTGGGACAGGTGGGAGACCCAGTACTTC.

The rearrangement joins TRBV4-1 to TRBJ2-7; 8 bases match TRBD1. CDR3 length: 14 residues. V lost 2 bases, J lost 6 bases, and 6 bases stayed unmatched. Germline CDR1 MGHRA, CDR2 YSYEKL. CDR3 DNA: TGCGCCAGCAGCCAACTGACAGGGGACGTCGAGCAGTACTTC. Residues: CASSQLTGDVEQYF.

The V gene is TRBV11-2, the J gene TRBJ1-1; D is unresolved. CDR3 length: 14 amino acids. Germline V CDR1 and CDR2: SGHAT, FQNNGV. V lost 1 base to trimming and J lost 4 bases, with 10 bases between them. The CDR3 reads CASSLGQVGTEAFF. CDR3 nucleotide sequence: TGTGCCAGCAGCTTAGGACAAGTCGGCACTGAAGCTTTCTTT.

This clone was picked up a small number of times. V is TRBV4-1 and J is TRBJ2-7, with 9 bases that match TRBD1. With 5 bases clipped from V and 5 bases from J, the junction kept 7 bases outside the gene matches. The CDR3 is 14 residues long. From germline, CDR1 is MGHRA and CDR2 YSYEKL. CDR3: CASSSGQGLNEQYF. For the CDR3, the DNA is TGCGCCAGCAGCTCGGGACAGGGTCTCAACGAGCAGTACTTC.

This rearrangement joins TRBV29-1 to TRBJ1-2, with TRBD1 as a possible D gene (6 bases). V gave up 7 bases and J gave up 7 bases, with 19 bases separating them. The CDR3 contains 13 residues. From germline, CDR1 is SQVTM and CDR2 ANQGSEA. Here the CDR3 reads CSARGAGLRGYTF. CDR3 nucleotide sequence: TGCAGCGCTCGGGGGGCGGGTCTCCGTGGCTACACCTTC. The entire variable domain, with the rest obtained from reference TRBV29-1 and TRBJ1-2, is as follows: SAVISQKPSRDICQRGTSLTIQCQVDSQVTMMFWYRQQPGQSLTLIATANQGSEATYESGFVIDKFPISRPNLTFSTLTVSNMSPEDSSIYLCSARGAGLRGYTFGSGTRLTVV.

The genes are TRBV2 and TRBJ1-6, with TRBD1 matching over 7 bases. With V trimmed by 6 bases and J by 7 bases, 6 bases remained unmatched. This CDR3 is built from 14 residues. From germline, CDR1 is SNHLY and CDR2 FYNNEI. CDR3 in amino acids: CASSRQGGNSPLHF. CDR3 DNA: TGTGCCAGCAGCAGACAGGGAGGCAATTCACCCCTCCACTTT.

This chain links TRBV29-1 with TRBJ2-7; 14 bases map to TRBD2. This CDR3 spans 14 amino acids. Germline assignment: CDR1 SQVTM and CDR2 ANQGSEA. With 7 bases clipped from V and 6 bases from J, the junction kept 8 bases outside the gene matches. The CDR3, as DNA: TGCAGCGGCGCAGGGACTAGCGGGAGTCTCGAGCAGTACTTC. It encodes CSGAGTSGSLEQYF.

DNA for the CDR3: TGCGCCAGCAGCATAAGCGGGACTTACAATGAGCAGTTCTTC. Translated, it gives CASSISGTYNEQFF. The V call is TRBV5-1, the J call TRBJ2-1; the match to TRBD2 covers 7 bases. CDR3 length equals 14 residues. CDR1 is SGHRS, CDR2 YFSETQ, per germline. Trimming removed 4 bases from V and 4 bases from J; junction bases left unmatched: 5.

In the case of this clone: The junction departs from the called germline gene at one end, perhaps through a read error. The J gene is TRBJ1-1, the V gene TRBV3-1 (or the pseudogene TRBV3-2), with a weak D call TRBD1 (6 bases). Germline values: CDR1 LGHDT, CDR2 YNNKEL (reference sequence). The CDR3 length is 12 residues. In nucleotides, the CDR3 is TGTGCCAGCAGCCGGCAGGAGACAGGTCGTCTCTTT. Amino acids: CASSRQETGRLF.

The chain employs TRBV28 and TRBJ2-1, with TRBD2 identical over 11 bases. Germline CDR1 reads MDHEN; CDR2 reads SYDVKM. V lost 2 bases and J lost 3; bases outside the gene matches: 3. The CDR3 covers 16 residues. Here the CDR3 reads CASSLGTSGNYNEQFF. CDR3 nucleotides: TGTGCCAGCAGTTTAGGGACTAGCGGAAACTACAATGAGCAGTTCTTC.

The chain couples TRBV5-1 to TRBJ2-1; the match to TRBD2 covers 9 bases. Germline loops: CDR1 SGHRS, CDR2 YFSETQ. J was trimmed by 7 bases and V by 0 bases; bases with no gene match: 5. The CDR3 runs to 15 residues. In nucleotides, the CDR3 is TGCGCCAGCAGCTTGGGGGTTAGCGGGAGAAATGAGCAGTTCTTC. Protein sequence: CASSLGVSGRNEQFF. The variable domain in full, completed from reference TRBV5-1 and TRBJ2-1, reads KAGVTQTPRYLIKTRGQQVTLSCSPISGHRSVSWYQQTPGQGLQFLFEYFSETQRNKGNFPGRFSGRQFSNSRSEMNVSTLELGDSALYLCASSLGVSGRNEQFFGPGTRLTVL.

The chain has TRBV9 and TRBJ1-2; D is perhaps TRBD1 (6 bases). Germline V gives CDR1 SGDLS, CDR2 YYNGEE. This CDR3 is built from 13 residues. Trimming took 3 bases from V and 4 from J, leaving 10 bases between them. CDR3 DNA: TGTGCCAGCAGCGCACAGGGCGGCTATGGCTACACCTTC. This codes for CASSAQGGYGYTF.

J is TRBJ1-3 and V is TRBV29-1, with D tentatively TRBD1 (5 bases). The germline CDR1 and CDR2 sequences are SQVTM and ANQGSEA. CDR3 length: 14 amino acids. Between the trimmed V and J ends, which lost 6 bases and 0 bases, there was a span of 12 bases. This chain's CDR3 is CSVATGGSGNTIYF. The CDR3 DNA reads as TGCAGCGTAGCCACGGGGGGCTCTGGAAACACCATATATTTT.

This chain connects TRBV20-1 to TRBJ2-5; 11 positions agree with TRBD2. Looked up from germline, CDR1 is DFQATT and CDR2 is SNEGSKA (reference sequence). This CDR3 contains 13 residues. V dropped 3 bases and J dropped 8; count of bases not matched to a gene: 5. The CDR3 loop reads CSASTSGSGTQYF. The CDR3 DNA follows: TGCAGTGCTAGTACTAGCGGGAGTGGAACCCAGTACTTC.

The CDR3 region has the DNA TGTGCCAGCAGCCAATACAGGGGCCATCAGCCCCAGCATTTT. This sequence encodes CASSQYRGHQPQHF. This chain joins TRBV3-1 (or the pseudogene TRBV3-2) and TRBJ1-5, with 7 bases aligning to TRBD1. V dropped 2 bases and J dropped 5; count of bases not matched to a gene: 3. Germline lookup yields CDR1 LGHDT and CDR2 YNNKEL (reference sequence). CDR3 length: 14 amino acids.

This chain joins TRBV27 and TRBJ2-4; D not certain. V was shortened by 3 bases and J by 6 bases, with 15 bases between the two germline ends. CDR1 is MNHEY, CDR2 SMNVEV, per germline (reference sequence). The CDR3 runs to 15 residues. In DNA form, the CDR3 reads TGTGCCAGCAGTTTCAGTGGTGGTTTTGGAAACATTCAGTACTTC. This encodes CASSFSGGFGNIQYF.

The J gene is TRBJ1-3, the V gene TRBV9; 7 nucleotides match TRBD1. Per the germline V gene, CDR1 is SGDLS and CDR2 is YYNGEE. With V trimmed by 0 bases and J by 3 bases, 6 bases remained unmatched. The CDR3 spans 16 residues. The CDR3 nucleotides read TGTGCCAGCAGCGTAGGACAGGGAATCGATGGAAACACCATATATTTT. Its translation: CASSVGQGIDGNTIYF.

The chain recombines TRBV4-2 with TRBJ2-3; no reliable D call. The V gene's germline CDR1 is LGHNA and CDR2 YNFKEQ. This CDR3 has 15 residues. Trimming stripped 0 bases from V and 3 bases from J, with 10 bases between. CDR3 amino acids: CASSQDSQETDTQYF. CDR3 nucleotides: TGTGCCAGCAGCCAAGATTCCCAGGAAACAGATACGCAGTATTTT.

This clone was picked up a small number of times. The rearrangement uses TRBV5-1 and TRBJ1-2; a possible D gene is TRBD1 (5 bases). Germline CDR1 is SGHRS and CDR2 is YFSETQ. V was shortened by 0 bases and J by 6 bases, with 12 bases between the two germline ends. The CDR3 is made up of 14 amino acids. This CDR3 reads CASSLEQALDGYTF. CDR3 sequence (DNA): TGCGCCAGCAGCTTGGAACAGGCCCTCGATGGCTACACCTTC.

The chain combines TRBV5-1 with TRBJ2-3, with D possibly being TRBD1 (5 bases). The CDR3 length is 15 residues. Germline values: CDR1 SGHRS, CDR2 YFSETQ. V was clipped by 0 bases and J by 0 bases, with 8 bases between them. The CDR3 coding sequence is TGCGCCAGCAGCTTGGTACAGGTCAGCACAGATACGCAGTATTTT. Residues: CASSLVQVSTDTQYF.

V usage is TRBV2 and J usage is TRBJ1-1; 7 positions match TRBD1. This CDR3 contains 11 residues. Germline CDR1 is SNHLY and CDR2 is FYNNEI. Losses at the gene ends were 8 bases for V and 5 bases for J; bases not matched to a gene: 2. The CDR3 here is CASGGQTEAFF. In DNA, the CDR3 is TGTGCCAGCGGGGGACAGACTGAAGCTTTCTTT. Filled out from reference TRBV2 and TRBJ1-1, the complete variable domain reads EPEVTQTPSHQVTQMGQEVILRCVPISNHLYFYWYRQILGQKVEFLVSFYNNEISEKSEIFDDQFSVERPDGSNFTLKIRSTKLEDSAMYFCASGGQTEAFFGQGTRLTVV.

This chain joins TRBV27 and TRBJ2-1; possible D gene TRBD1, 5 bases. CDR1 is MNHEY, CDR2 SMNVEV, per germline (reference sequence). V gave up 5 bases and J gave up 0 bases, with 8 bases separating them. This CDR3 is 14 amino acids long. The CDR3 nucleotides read TGTGCCAGCAGTGTCAGGGCCTCCTACAATGAGCAGTTCTTC. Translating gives CASSVRASYNEQFF.

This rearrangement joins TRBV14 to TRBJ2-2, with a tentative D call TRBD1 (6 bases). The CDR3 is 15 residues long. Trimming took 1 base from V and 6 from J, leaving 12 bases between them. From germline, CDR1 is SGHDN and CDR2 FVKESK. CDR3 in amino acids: CASSQVFSGAGELFF. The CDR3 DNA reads TGTGCCAGCAGCCAAGTTTTTTCAGGGGCCGGGGAGCTGTTTTTT.